This TCR beta chain was sequenced during a study of T cell clones after liver transplantation. About the research overall: Standard immunosuppression, with no induction, continued until 12-24 months after transplant.

V was trimmed by 7 bases and J by 7 bases, leaving 17 bases between them. The CDR3 spans 14 residues. Germline-derived CDR1 and CDR2 are SGHTA and FQGTGA. Study-wide findings and caveats: Rather than being deleted, graft donor-reactive T cells may have moved into the graft. A significant post-transplant drop in circulating graft-donor-reactive CD4 TCRbeta sequences occurred in most of the 8 subjects.

Sorting of unstimulated PBMCs yielded separate CD3+CD4+ and CD3+CD8+ fractions. Profiling relied on immunoSEQ multiplex PCR, and the TCRdb table lists in-frame clones only, not all of them. The table records about 45,000 clones, just over 85% of them present only once. This clone was seen a few times. As yet, its antigen is unknown. This specimen consisted of CD4+ T cells from blood, obtained 24 months after liver transplant. The receptor's source is a human patient who received a liver transplant. Some T cells may originate from the graft donor. The chain links TRBV7-3 to TRBJ2-1, with D maybe TRBD2 (5 bases). CDR3 bases: TGTGCCAGCACCCCCGGACGGGGTTCAAATGAGCAGTTCTTC. Its translation is CASTPGRGSNEQFF.